This T cell receptor beta chain was profiled in a study of cytomegalovirus exposure and HLA in healthy donors. Overall study results and limits: Cytomegalovirus status was reportedly diagnosed by the classifier with high sensitivity and specificity. Cytomegalovirus association was assigned to over 150 TCR beta chains.

This table comes from immunoSEQ multiplex PCR, and its TCRdb copy is limited to in-frame clones, with some not included. The data show 280,000 or so clones, with approximately 90% seen just once and approximately 0.94% held by the top ten. This clone was seen a handful of times. No antigen is known for it. The V gene's germline CDR1 is MNHEY and CDR2 SVGAGI. This CDR3 is 13 amino acids long. V was pared by 6 bases and J by 11 bases, with 17 bases between. Source material: PBMCs. The clonotype was recovered from a woman between 18 and 29 years old in good health and CMV-seronegative. This chain joins TRBV6-5 and TRBJ1-5; D remains unclear. The CDR3 region has the DNA TGTGCCAGCAGGGCCTATGGTTCGGGAACCCAGCATTTT. As protein: CASRAYGSGTQHF.